One T cell receptor (beta chain) is described in this entry. The antigen remains unidentified. Authors' processing steps: A classifier of distant metastasis in papillary thyroid cancer was built from CDR3 differences (across clinicopathological groups). MiXCR reprocessed the PCR reads for TCRdb. TCRdb, rather than the study authors, made the V and J calls. The profile shows about 16,000 clones, about 31% of them singletons. This sample is part of a study of metastatic and nonmetastatic thyroid tumors. Study summary: Samples came from malignant and benign thyroid patients, and repertoires were compared across blood and tumor or nodule tissue.

Points from the study as a whole: It was reportedly found that TCR beta diversity was significantly higher in malignant thyroid tumors than in benign nodules, a difference seen in both blood and tumor samples.

Patients had received no treatment of any kind before thyroid surgery. This receptor was taken from a female donor with papillary thyroid cancer or a benign thyroid nodule (not recorded which). Some clones in this sample may be carry-over from other donors' samples. The source material was tumor tissue.

The CDR3, as DNA: TGTGCCAGCAGTGGGGCCTCTAGGTATGGCTACACCTTC. Protein: CASSGASRYGYTF. The J gene is TRBJ1-2, the V gene TRBV6-1; D gene ambiguous. Trimming removed 4 bases at V and 5 bases at J, with 11 bases between. The CDR3 has 13 residues. CDR1 is MNHNS and CDR2 is SASEGT in the germline V gene.